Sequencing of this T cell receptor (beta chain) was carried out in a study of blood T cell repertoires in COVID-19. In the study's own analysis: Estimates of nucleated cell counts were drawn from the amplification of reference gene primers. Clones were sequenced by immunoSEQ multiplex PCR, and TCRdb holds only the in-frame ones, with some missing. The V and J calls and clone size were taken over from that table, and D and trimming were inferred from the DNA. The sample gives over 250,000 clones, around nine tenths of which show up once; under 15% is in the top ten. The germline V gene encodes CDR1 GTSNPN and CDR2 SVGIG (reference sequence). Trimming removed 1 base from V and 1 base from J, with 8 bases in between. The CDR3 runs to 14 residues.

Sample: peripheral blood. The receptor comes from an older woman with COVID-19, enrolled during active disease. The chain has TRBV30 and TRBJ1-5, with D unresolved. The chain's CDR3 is CAWSGGRSNQPQHF. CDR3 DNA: TGTGCCTGGAGTGGAGGAAGAAGCAATCAGCCCCAGCATTTT.